The clone carrying this T cell receptor (beta chain) was counted between two and nine times. Attachment of unique molecular identifiers was made to individual cDNA molecules. MiXCR, applied by TCRdb to the 5' RACE reads, yields one record per CDR3 protein. The sample shows some 88,000 distinct CDR3 sequences, around 16% of them seen only once. This sample is drawn from a study of early T cells in non-severe SARS-CoV-2 infection. As for the study in general: Sequenced bulk RNA came from whole blood that was unsorted, and chains were unpaired.

Germline CDR1 and CDR2: MNHEY and SVGAGI. V shed 0 bases and J shed 7 bases, with 10 bases lying between them. The CDR3 consists of 13 residues. The clonotype comes from an adult who was a healthcare worker with PCR-confirmed SARS-CoV-2 infection or an uninfected control (not recorded which). Material: whole blood, obtained at baseline. The chain employs TRBV6-5 and TRBJ2-7, with a weak D call TRBD2 (6 bases). The CDR3 DNA is TGTGCCAGCAGTTACTCGGGACTTGGGGAGCAGTACTTC. Its translation: CASSYSGLGEQYF.